Shown below are 10 T cell receptor beta chains from a single sample sequenced in a study of blood T cell repertoires in COVID-19 (TCRdb year 2020). Library preparation employed the immunoSEQ multiplex PCR assay. This immuneACCESS table, as held by TCRdb, lists in-frame sequences with V and J called but not all clones. Of the missing ones, under half trace to an unresolved V gene in checked studies; the others have no known cause. Recorded for this sample are around 330,000 clones; 85% to 90% of them occurred a single time. Roughly 4% of the sample goes to the ten largest clones. Sequences were obtained from peripheral blood. These TCRs come from a woman aged 50 to 60 with active or convalescent COVID-19.

This chain connects TRBV6-6 to TRBJ2-1; TRBD2 matches at 10 bases. Germline V CDR1 and CDR2: MNHNY, SVGAGI (reference sequence). This CDR3 is built from 18 residues. The trim removed 5 bases at V and 1 base at J, leaving 11 bases unmatched. CDR3 residues: CASSLTSGTGLSYNEQFF. In DNA form, the CDR3 reads TGTGCCAGCAGTCTAACTAGCGGGACGGGCCTATCCTACAATGAGCAGTTCTTC.

This chain uses TRBV5-4 with TRBJ1-1, with 12 bases identical to TRBD1. Germline-derived CDR1 and CDR2 are SGHNT and YYREEE (reference sequence). This CDR3 comprises 14 residues. The V segment lost 4 bases and the J segment 5 bases; nucleotides outside the gene matches: 3. CDR3 DNA sequence: TGTGCCAGCAGCCGGGGACAGGGGGCTACTGAAGCTTTCTTT. This gives the protein CASSRGQGATEAFF. The full variable domain, rest sourced from reference TRBV5-4 and TRBJ1-1, is ETGVTQSPTHLIKTRGQQVTLRCSSQSGHNTVSWYQQALGQGPQFIFQYYREEENGRGNFPPRFSGLQFPNYSSELNVNALELDDSALYLCASSRGQGATEAFFGQGTRLTVV.

The genes are TRBV29-1 and TRBJ1-5, with D possibly TRBD1 on 5 matching bases. V lost 5 bases to trimming and J lost 4 bases, with 12 bases between them. CDR1 is SQVTM, CDR2 ANQGSEA, per germline. There are 13 residues in the CDR3. CDR3 nucleotide sequence: TGCAGCGTTTATATCGGGGGAAATCAGCCCCAGCATTTT. The encoded protein is CSVYIGGNQPQHF.

V and J are TRBV27 and TRBJ1-5; the match to TRBD1 covers 9 bases. There are 14 residues in the CDR3. Trimming at V came to 9 bases and at J to 1 base, leaving 4 bases not matched to a gene. Looked up from germline, CDR1 is MNHEY and CDR2 is SMNVEV (reference sequence). The CDR3 loop reads CARSDRGSNQPQHF. The CDR3 DNA sequence: TGTGCCAGATCGGACAGGGGAAGCAATCAGCCCCAGCATTTT.

V usage is TRBV7-2 and J usage is TRBJ2-3; D gene unclear. Per the germline V gene, CDR1 is SGHTA and CDR2 is FQGNSA. The V and J ends lost 0 bases and 9 bases respectively, with 7 bases between them. The CDR3 contains 12 residues. The CDR3, as DNA: TGTGCCAGCAGCTTAGCGACTGCGACGCAGTATTTT. It is translated as CASSLATATQYF.

The V gene is TRBV6-5, the J gene TRBJ1-1; D is uncertain. The CDR3 totals 13 residues. Germline CDR1 is MNHEY and CDR2 is SVGAGI. The ends were cut back, 0 bases at V and 1 base at J, with 3 bases in the middle. CDR3 residues: CASSYSANTEAFF. The CDR3 region has the DNA TGTGCCAGCAGTTACTCGGCGAACACTGAAGCTTTCTTT.

V gene TRBV4-3 combines with J gene TRBJ2-3; D call uncertain. The V and J ends lost 0 bases and 0 bases respectively, with 4 bases between them. CDR3 length equals 14 residues. Germline V gene sequence: CDR1 LGHNA, CDR2 YSLEER. The CDR3 protein is CASSQDASTDTQYF. CDR3 sequence (DNA): TGCGCCAGCAGCCAAGACGCGAGCACAGATACGCAGTATTTT.

V is TRBV6-2 or TRBV6-3 and J is TRBJ1-1; 9 positions match TRBD1. This CDR3 has 15 residues. CDR1 is MNHEY, CDR2 SVGEGT, per germline. The V and J ends lost 0 bases and 3 bases, in that order; junction bases with no gene match: 2. The CDR3 DNA follows: TGTGCCAGCAGTTACTCGGGACAGGGATACACTGAAGCTTTCTTT. Translation gives CASSYSGQGYTEAFF.

Concerning this clone itself: Other DNA sequences in the same sample also yield this CDR3. The chain recombines TRBV28 with TRBJ1-2, with unresolved D. The CDR3 loop spans 12 amino acids. Germline loops: CDR1 MDHEN, CDR2 SYDVKM. Deletions cut 6 bases from V and 1 base from J, with 6 bases between. The CDR3 reads CASSQVNYGYTF. CDR3 DNA: TGTGCCAGCAGCCAGGTTAACTATGGCTACACCTTC.

This clone has only a few counts. The rearrangement uses TRBV7-9 and TRBJ1-1; 8 positions agree with TRBD1. J gave up 5 bases and V 4 bases, and 6 bases lay outside the gene matches. Germline CDR1 and CDR2: SEHNR and FQNEAQ (reference sequence). There are 14 residues in the CDR3. For the CDR3, the DNA is TGTGCCAGCAGCTCCAGGGGGCTAGGGACTGAAGCTTTCTTT. As protein: CASSSRGLGTEAFF.